This T cell receptor beta chain stems from a study of T cell responses to AZD1222 COVID-19 vaccine (dated by TCRdb to about 2021). Study-level background: AZD1222 recipients whose second dose came at about 4 weeks and those whose second dose came at about 12 weeks were combined into one group, since spike-specific TCR depth and breadth did not differ between the two schedules. TCR sequencing was performed for roughly 250 trial participants, of whom 200 to 210 were given two doses of AZD1222 and some 26 were given two doses of MenACWY control vaccine. Enrollment into the trials was organized by age into subgroups of 18-55, 56-69 and 70-plus years, and those subgroups contained about 150, 27 and 61 TCR-sequenced participants, respectively.

Points the paper makes about the study in general: The 56-69-year group was small, and its depth increase did not reach significance, likely because of low power. Conclusions about previously exposed vaccinees are limited because only a handful of AZD1222 recipients were SARS-CoV-2 seropositive at baseline. Most participants were white British and females outnumbered males, and the authors suggested that clonal diversity may have been underestimated. Reportedly, close to half of the unique spike-specific TCRs recognized epitopes lying outside the regions that are mutated in the B.1.351 and B.1.1.7 variants. CD4 TCRs associated with the vaccine covered the entire spike protein, and the dominant responses were in regions 160-218 and 743-854. After two AZD1222 doses, both the breadth and the depth of spike-specific TCRs were significantly higher than at day 0 and than in MenACWY recipients. Because no day 14 peak-response samples were available, the repertoires could be characterized only after the peak T cell response.

The CDR3 regions of human TCRbeta chains were analyzed by immunosequencing. The paper's processing steps were these. Repertoire TCRs were checked for matches against a reference library of SARS-CoV-2-specific TCRs that had been generated using the MIRA antigen-specificity platform. Breadth was defined as the fraction of unique TCRs that were SARS-CoV-2-associated. Depth was defined as the fraction of total T cells that were SARS-CoV-2-associated. Using the MIRA data, each spike-specific TCR was mapped to the spike region that the TCR reacts to and placed in a CD4 or CD8 class. Log10-transformed breadth and depth values were compared by one-way ANOVA with Sidak's multiple comparisons tests. TCRdb took over this immuneACCESS table, retaining in-frame rearrangements with V and J assigned. Such tables are incomplete; in checked studies, under half of the missing clones stem from an unresolved V gene, and the remainder is unexplained. That table gives V, J and clone size, and the DNA gave D and trimming. This sample has about 130,000 clones in its table, and more than 85% of those were observed once. The ten largest clones represent under 3.5% of the sample.

Points on this clone: The antigen this receptor binds is unknown. The record has no base qualities; no much larger clone is one base away.

CDR1 GTSNPN and CDR2 SVGIG are derived from the germline V gene (reference sequence). The germline ends are 15 bases apart after V is trimmed by 4 bases and J by 3 bases. From its cysteine to its phenylalanine, the CDR3 spans 14 amino acids. The DNA shown is the 42-base CDR3, in frame from base 1. This sample's time point label indicates: baseline before first vaccination. Samples from vaccinated people were obtained from the UK trials COV001 and COV002, which included a single-blind randomized controlled phase 2/3 trial of AZD1222 (ChAdOx1 nCoV-19) in healthy adults. For TCRbeta chain sequencing, PBMC samples were collected from trial participants at day 0 and at day 28 after the second dose.

The sample here was peripheral blood, taken on day 0 of AZD1222 vaccination. This receptor chain uses TRBV30 and TRBJ1-1, with no confidently assigned D gene. The sequence was obtained from an adult in good health. The DNA reads as follows: TGTGCCTGGATTGTATTCGGTAGGGACACTGAAGCTTTCTTT. Translated, it gives CAWIVFGRDTEAFF.